This T cell receptor beta chain was found in a study of T cell changes during pregnancy in multiple sclerosis. Method: immunoSEQ multiplex PCR; TCRdb's copy keeps in-frame clones and lacks some. The sample lists about 44,000 clones, 90% to 95% occurring once. Between the trimmed V and J ends, which lost 0 bases and 0 bases, there was a span of 10 bases. This CDR3 has 16 residues. CDR1 SGDLS and CDR2 YYNGEE come from the germline V gene. The receptor was derived from a female donor with multiple sclerosis, enrolled in a pregnancy study. This sequence joins TRBV9 and TRBJ1-3; D remains ambiguous. Sequenced material: CD4+ T cells from peripheral blood mononuclear cells, taken in the first trimester of pregnancy. The CDR3 sequence: CASSVGEAGSGNTIYF. In DNA form, the CDR3 reads TGTGCCAGCAGCGTAGGAGAAGCGGGCTCTGGAAACACCATATATTTT.